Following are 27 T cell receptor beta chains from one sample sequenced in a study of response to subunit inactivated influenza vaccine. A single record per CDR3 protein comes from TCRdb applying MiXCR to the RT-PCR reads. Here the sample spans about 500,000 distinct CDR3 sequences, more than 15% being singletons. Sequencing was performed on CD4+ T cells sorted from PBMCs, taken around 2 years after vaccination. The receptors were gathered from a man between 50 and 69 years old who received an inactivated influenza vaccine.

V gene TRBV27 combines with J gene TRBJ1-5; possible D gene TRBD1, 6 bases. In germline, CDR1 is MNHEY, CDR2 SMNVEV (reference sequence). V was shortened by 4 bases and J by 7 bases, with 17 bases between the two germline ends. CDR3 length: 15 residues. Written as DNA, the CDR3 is TGTGCCAGCAGTTCCCTCGGGAGGGGGGGCCAGCCCCAGCATTTT. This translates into CASSSLGRGGQPQHF.

CDR3 coding DNA: TGTGCCAGCAGCGGACCATACGAAAAACTGTTTTTT. Translating it yields CASSGPYEKLFF. The V gene is TRBV12-3 or TRBV12-4, the J gene TRBJ1-4; D gene ambiguous. Trimming took 6 bases from V and 8 from J, leaving 10 bases between them. CDR3 size: 12 residues.

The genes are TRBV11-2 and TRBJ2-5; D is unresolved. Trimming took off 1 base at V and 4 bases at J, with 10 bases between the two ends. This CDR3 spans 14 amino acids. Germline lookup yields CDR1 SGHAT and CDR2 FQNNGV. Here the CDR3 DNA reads TGTGCCAGCAGCTTAGTCGGTCAGCGAGAGACCCAGTACTTC. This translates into CASSLVGQRETQYF.

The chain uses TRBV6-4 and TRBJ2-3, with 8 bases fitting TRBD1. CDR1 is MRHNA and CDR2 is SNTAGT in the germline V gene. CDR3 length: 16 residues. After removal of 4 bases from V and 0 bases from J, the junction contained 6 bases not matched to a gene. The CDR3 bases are TGTGCCAGCAGTGCTTCCTGGACAGGGAGCACAGATACGCAGTATTTT. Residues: CASSASWTGSTDTQYF.

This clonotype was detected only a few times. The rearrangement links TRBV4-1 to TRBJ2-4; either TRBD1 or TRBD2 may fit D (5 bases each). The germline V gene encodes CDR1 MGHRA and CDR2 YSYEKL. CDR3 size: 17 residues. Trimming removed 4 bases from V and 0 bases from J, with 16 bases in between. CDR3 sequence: CASSRTGRNLAKNIQYF. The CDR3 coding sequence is TGCGCCAGCAGCCGAACGGGACGGAACTTAGCCAAAAACATTCAGTACTTC.

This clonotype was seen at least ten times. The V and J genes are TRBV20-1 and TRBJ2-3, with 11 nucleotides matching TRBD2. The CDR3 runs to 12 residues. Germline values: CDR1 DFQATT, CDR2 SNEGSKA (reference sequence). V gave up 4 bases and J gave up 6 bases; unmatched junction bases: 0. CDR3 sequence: CSATSGRDTQYF. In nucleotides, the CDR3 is TGCAGTGCTACTAGCGGGAGGGATACGCAGTATTTT.

As DNA, the CDR3 is TGTGCCAGCAGTTCGCCACGGGACGGGGACTATGGCTACACCTTC. Encoded protein: CASSSPRDGDYGYTF. The chain is built from TRBV6-5 and TRBJ1-2, with D maybe TRBD1 (5 bases). The germline CDR1 and CDR2 sequences are MNHEY and SVGAGI. V was cut by 4 bases and J by 3 bases, with 15 bases left in between. There are 15 residues in the CDR3.

The CDR3 spells CASSFLASTDTQYF. The CDR3 nucleotides read TGCGCCAGCAGCTTTCTAGCATCCACAGATACGCAGTATTTT. The chain is built from TRBV5-1 and TRBJ2-3; a weak D match, TRBD2 (5 bases). From germline, CDR1 is SGHRS and CDR2 YFSETQ. Trimming removed 2 bases from V and 2 bases from J, with 9 bases in between. The length of the CDR3 is 14 residues.

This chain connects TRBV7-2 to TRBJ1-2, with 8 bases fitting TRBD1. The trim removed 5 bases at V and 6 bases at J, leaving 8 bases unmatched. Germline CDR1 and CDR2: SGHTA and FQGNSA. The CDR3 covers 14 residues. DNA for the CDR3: TGTGCCAGCAGCCGAGGACAGGGTTTGGATGGCTACACCTTC. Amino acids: CASSRGQGLDGYTF.

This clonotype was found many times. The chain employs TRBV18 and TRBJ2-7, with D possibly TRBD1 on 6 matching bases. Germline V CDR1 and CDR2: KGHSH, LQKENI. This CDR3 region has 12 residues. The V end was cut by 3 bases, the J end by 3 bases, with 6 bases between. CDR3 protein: CASSPTGYEQYF. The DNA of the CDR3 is TGTGCCAGCTCACCGACAGGCTACGAGCAGTACTTC. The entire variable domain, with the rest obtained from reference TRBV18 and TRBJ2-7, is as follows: NAGVMQNPRHLVRRRGQEARLRCSPMKGHSHVYWYRQLPEEGLKFMVYLQKENIIDESGMPKERFSAEFPKEGPSILRIQQVVRGDSAAYFCASSPTGYEQYFGPGTRLTVT.

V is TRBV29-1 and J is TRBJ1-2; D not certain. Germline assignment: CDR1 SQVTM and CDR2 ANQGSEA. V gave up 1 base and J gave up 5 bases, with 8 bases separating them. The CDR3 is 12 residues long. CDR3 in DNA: TGCAGCGTTGAAGCGCAGAGGTATGGCTACACCTTC. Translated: CSVEAQRYGYTF.

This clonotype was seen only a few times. The CDR3: CATRGPTGELFF. The CDR3 DNA reads as TGTGCCACTCGGGGTCCCACCGGGGAGCTGTTTTTT. The chain carries TRBV6-6 and TRBJ2-2, with D perhaps matching TRBD2 (5 bases). In germline, CDR1 is MNHNY, CDR2 SVGAGI (reference sequence). This CDR3 region has 12 residues. Trimming took off 10 bases at V and 4 bases at J, with 10 bases between the two ends.

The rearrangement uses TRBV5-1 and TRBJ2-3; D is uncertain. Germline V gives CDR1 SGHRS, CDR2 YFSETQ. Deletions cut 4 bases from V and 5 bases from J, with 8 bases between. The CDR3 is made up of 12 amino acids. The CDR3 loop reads CASSRMGDTQYF. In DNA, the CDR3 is TGCGCCAGCAGCCGAATGGGAGATACGCAGTATTTT. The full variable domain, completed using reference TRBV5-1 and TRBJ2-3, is KAGVTQTPRYLIKTRGQQVTLSCSPISGHRSVSWYQQTPGQGLQFLFEYFSETQRNKGNFPGRFSGRQFSNSRSEMNVSTLELGDSALYLCASSRMGDTQYFGPGTRLTVL.

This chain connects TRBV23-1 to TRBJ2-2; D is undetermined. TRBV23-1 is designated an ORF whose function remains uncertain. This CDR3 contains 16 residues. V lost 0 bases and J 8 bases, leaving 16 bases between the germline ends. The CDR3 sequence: CASSQSRRSGDGELFF. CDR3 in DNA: TGCGCCAGCAGTCAATCCCGGCGGTCCGGAGATGGGGAGCTGTTTTTT.

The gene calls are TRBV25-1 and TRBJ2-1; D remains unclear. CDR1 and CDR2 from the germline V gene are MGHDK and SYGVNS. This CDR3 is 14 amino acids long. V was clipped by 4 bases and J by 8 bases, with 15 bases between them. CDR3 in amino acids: CASSVWTARHEQFF. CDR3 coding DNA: TGTGCCAGCAGTGTGTGGACGGCGAGGCATGAGCAGTTCTTC.

CDR3 amino acids: CASSHRGADSNQPQHF. CDR3 nucleotides: TGTGCCAGCAGTCACCGGGGGGCTGATAGCAATCAGCCCCAGCATTTT. This chain connects TRBV12-3 or TRBV12-4 to TRBJ1-5, with D possibly TRBD1 on 6 matching bases. The CDR3 loop spans 16 amino acids. The V gene lost 5 bases and the J gene lost 0 bases, with 14 bases spanning the gap.

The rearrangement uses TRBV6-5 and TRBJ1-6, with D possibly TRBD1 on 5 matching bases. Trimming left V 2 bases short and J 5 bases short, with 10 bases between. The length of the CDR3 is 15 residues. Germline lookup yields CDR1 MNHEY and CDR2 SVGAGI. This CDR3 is CASSYGQGNNSPLHF. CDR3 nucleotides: TGTGCCAGCAGTTACGGGCAGGGAAATAATTCACCCCTCCACTTT.

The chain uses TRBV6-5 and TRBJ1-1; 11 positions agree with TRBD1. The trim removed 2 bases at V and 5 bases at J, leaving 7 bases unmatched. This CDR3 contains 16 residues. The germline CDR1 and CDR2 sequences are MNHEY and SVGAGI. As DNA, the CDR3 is TGTGCCAGCAGTTACGAAAGGGACAGGGGGGAGACTGAAGCTTTCTTT. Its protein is CASSYERDRGETEAFF.

The CDR3 bases are TGTGCCAGCACTTCCGGGTTAGCGGGAGAGAGTTACAATGAGCAGTTCTTC. The encoded protein is CASTSGLAGESYNEQFF. This sequence joins TRBV12-3 or TRBV12-4 and TRBJ2-1; TRBD2 matches 9 bases. This CDR3 spans 17 amino acids. Trimming took 7 bases from V and 4 from J; bases not matched to a gene: 14.

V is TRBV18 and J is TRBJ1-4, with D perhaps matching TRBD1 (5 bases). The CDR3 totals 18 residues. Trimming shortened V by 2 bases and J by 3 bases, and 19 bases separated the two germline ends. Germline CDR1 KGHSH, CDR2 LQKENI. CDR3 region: CASSPAAGFSVANEKLFF. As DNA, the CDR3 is TGTGCCAGCTCACCAGCCGCAGGGTTTTCTGTGGCTAATGAAAAACTGTTTTTT.

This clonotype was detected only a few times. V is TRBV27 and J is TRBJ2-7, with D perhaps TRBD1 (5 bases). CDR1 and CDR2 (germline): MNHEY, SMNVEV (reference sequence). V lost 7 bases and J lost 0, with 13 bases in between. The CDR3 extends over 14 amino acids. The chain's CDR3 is CASKKDKSSYEQYF. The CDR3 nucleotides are TGTGCCAGCAAGAAGGACAAGAGCTCCTACGAGCAGTACTTC.

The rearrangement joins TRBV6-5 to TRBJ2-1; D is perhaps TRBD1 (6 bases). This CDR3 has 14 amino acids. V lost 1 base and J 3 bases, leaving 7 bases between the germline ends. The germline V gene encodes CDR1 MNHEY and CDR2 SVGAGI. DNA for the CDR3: TGTGCCAGCAGTTACTTACAGGGCTACAATGAGCAGTTCTTC. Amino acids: CASSYLQGYNEQFF.

The CDR3 coding sequence is TGCAGTGCTAGAGATCGAGGGTTTTTTGACGAGCAGTACTTC. Its translation is CSARDRGFFDEQYF. The J gene is TRBJ2-7, the V gene TRBV20-1, with TRBD2 as a possible D gene (5 bases). The CDR3 runs 14 residues. Germline lookup yields CDR1 DFQATT and CDR2 SNEGSKA (reference sequence). Trimming took off 0 bases at V and 5 bases at J, with 14 bases between the two ends.

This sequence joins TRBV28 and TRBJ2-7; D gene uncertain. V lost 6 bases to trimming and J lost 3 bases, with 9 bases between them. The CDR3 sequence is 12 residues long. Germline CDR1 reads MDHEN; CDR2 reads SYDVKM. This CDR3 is CASSNKGYEQYF. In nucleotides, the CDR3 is TGTGCCAGCAGCAATAAGGGCTACGAGCAGTACTTC.

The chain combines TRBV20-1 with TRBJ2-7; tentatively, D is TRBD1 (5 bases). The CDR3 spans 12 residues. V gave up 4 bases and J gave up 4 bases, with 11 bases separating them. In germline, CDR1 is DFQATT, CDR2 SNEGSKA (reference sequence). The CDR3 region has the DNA TGCAGTGCTACAAATCAGGGATACGAGCAGTACTTC. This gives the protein CSATNQGYEQYF.

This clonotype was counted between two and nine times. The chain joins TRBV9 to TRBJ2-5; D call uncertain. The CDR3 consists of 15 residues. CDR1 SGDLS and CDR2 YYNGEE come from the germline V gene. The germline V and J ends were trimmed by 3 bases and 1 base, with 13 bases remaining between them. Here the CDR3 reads CASSADLAGQETQYF. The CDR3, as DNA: TGTGCCAGCAGCGCTGACCTTGCAGGCCAAGAGACCCAGTACTTC.

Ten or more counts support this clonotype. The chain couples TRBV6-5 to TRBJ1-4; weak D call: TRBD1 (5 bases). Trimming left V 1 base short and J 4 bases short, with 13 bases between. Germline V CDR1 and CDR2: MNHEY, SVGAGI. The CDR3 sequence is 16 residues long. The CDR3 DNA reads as TGTGCCAGCAGTTACTGGTCGGGACGCGGTAATGAAAAACTGTTTTTT. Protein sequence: CASSYWSGRGNEKLFF.